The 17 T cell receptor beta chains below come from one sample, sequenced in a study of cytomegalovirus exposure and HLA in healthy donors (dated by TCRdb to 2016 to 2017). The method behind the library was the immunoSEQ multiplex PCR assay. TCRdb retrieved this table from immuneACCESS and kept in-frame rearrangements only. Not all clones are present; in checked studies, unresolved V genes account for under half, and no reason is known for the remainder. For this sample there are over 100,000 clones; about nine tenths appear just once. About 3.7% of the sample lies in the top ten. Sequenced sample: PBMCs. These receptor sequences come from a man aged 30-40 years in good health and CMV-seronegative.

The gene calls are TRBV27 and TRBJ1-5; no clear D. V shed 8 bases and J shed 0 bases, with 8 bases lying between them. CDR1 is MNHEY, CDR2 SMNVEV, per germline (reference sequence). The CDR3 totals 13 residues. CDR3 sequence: CASGQNSNQPQHF. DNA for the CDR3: TGTGCCAGCGGCCAAAATAGCAATCAGCCCCAGCATTTT.

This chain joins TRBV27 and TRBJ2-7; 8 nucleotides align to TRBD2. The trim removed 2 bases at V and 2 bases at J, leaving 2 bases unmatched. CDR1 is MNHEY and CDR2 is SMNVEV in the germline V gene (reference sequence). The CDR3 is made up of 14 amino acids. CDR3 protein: CASSLAGGAYEQYF. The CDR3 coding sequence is TGTGCCAGCAGTTTAGCGGGGGGAGCCTACGAGCAGTACTTC.

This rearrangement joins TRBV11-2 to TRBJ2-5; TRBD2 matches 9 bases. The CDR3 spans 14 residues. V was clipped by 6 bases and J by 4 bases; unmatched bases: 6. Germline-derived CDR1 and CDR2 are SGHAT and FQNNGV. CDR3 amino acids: CASSKGTSRETQYF. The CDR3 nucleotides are TGTGCCAGCAGTAAAGGGACTAGCCGAGAGACCCAGTACTTC. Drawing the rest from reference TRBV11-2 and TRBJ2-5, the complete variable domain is EAGVAQSPRYKIIEKRQSVAFWCNPISGHATLYWYQQILGQGPKLLIQFQNNGVVDDSQLPKDRFSAERLKGVDSTLKIQPAKLEDSAVYLCASSKGTSRETQYFGPGTRLLVL.

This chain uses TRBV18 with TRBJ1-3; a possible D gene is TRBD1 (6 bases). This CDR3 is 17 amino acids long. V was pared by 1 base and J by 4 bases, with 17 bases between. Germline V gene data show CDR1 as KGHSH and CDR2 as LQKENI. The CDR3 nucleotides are TGTGCCAGCTCACCACAAGTTACTACAGGGAACGGAAACACCATATATTTT. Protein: CASSPQVTTGNGNTIYF.

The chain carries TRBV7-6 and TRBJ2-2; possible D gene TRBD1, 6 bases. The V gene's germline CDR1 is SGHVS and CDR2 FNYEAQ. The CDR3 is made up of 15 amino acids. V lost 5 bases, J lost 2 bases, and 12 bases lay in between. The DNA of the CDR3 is TGTGCCAGCAGCCGGGACACCCCCAACACCGGGGAGCTGTTTTTT. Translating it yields CASSRDTPNTGELFF.

CDR3 bases: TGTGCCAGCAGCCAAGTAGCGGGGGGGCAAGAGACCCAGTACTTC. This sequence encodes CASSQVAGGQETQYF. J is TRBJ2-5 and V is TRBV5-4; the match to TRBD2 covers 11 bases. The germline CDR1 and CDR2 sequences are SGHNT and YYREEE (reference sequence). V trimming: 4 bases; J trimming: 2 bases; junction bases outside the gene matches: 4. This CDR3 is 15 amino acids long.

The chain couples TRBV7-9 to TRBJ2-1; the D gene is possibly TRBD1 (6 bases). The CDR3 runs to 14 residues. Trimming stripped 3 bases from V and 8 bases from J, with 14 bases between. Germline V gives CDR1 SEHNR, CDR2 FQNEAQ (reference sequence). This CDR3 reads CASSFWGRGDEQFF. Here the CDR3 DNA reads TGTGCCAGCAGCTTTTGGGGCAGGGGTGATGAGCAGTTCTTC.

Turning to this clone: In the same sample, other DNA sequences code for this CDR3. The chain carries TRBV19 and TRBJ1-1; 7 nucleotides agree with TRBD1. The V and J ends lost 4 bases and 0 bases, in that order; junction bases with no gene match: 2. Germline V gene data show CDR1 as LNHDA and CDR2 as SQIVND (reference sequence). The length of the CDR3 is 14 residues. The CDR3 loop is CASSRDRVNTEAFF. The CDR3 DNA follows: TGTGCCAGTAGTAGGGACAGAGTGAACACTGAAGCTTTCTTT.

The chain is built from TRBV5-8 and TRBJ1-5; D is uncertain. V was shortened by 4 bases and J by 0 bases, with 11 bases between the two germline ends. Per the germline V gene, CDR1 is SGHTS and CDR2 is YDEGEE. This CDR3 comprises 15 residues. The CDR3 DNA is TGTGCCAGCAGCGGAGGGCGGGTTAGCAATCAGCCCCAGCATTTT. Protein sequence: CASSGGRVSNQPQHF.

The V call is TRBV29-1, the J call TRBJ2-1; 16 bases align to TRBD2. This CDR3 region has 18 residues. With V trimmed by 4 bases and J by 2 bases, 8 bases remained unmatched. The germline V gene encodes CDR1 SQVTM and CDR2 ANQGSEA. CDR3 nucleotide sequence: TGCAGCGTTGTCTTAGGGACTAGCGGGGGGGCCACCTACAATGAGCAGTTCTTC. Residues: CSVVLGTSGGATYNEQFF.

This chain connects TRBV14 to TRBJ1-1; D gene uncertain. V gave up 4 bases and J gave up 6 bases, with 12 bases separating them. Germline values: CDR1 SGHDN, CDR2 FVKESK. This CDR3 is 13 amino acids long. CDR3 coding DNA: TGTGCCAGCAGCCCAGGTGGCACTGCTGAAGCTTTCTTT. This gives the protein CASSPGGTAEAFF.

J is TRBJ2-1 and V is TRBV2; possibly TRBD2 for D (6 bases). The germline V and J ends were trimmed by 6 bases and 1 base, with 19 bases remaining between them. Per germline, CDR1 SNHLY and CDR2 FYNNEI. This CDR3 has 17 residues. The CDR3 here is CASSHPREEVSYNEQFF. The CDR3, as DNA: TGTGCCAGCAGCCACCCCAGGGAGGAGGTGTCCTACAATGAGCAGTTCTTC.

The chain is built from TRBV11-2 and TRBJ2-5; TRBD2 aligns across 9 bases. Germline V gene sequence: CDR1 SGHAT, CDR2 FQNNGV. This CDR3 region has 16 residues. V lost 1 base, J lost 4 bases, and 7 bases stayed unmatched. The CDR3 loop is CASSLGLAEGGETQYF. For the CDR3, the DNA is TGTGCCAGCAGCTTAGGACTAGCGGAGGGAGGAGAGACCCAGTACTTC.

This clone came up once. The CDR3 region is CSVVLRDRVNYNEQFF. DNA for the CDR3: TGCAGCGTCGTACTCCGGGACAGGGTGAACTACAATGAGCAGTTCTTC. J is TRBJ2-1 and V is TRBV29-1; 9 bases are a match to TRBD1. The CDR3 length is 16 residues. The germline gives CDR1 SQVTM, CDR2 ANQGSEA. V shed 6 bases and J 3 bases; nucleotides not matched to a gene: 12.

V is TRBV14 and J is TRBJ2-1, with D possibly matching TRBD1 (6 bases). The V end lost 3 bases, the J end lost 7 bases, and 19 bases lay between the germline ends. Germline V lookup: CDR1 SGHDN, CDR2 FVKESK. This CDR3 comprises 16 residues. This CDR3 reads CASSHRAAGAWNEQFF. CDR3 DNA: TGTGCCAGCAGCCATAGAGCGGCAGGGGCTTGGAATGAGCAGTTCTTC.

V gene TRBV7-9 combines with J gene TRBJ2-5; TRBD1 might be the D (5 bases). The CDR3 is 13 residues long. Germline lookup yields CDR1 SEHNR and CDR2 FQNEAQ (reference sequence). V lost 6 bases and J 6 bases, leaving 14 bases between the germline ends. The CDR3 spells CASRGEEVQTQYF. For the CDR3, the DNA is TGTGCCAGCAGAGGGGAAGAGGTGCAGACCCAGTACTTC.

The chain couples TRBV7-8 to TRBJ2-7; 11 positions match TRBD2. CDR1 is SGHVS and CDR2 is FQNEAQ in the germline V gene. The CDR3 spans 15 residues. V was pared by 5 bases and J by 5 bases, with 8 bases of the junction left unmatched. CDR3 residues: CASSRELAGDDEQYF. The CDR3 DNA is TGTGCCAGCAGCCGAGAACTAGCGGGGGACGACGAGCAGTACTTC.